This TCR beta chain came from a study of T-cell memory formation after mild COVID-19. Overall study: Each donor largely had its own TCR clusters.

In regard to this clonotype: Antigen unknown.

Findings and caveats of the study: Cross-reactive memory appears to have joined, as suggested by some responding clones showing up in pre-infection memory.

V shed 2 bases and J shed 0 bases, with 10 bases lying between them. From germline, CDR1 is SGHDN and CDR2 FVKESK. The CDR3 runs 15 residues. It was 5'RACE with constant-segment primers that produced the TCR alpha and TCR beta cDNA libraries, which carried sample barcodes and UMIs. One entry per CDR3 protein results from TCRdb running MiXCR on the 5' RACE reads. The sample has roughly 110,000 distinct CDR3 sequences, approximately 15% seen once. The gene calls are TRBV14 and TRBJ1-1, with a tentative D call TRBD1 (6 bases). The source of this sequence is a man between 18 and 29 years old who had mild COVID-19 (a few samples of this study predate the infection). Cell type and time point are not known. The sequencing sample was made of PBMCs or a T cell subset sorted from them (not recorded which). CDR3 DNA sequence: TGTGCCAGCAGCCAACCGGGACACCTGAACACTGAAGCTTTCTTT. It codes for CASSQPGHLNTEAFF. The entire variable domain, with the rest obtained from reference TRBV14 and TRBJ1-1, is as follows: EAGVTQFPSHSVIEKGQTVTLRCDPISGHDNLYWYRRVMGKEIKFLLHFVKESKQDESGMPNNRFLAERTGGTYSTLKVQPAELEDSGVYFCASSQPGHLNTEAFFGQGTRLTVV.